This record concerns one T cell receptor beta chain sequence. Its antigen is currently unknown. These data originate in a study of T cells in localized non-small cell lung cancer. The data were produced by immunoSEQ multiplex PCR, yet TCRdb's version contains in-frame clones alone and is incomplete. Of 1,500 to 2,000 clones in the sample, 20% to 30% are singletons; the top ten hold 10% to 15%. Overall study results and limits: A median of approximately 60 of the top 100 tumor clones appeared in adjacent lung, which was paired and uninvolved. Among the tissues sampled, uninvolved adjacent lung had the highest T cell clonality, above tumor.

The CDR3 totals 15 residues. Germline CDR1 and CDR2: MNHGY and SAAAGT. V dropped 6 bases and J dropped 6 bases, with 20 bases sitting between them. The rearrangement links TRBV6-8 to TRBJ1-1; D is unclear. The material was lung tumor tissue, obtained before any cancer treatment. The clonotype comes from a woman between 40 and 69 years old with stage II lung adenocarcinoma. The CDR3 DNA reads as TGTGCCAGCAGCTCTACCGGGGTTCGGGCCCCTGAAGCTTTCTTT. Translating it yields CASSSTGVRAPEAFF.